What follows are 24 T cell receptor beta chains derived from one specimen sequenced in a study of blood T cell repertoires in COVID-19. Measured with immunoSEQ multiplex PCR; TCRdb has only the in-frame clones, and not every one. The data show about 180,000 clones, with 70% to 85% seen just once and around 7% held by the top ten. Sequenced: peripheral blood. These receptors all come from a man at least 80 years old with COVID-19, enrolled during active disease.

CDR3 in DNA: TGTGCCAGCAGCCAACAACAGGGGACACATGAAAAACTGTTTTTT. Translated: CASSQQQGTHEKLFF. The chain is built from TRBV3-1 (or the pseudogene TRBV3-2) and TRBJ1-4; 7 bases align to TRBD1. CDR3 size: 15 residues. J lost 6 bases, V lost 2 bases, and 6 bases had no gene match. CDR1 is LGHDT, CDR2 YNNKEL, per germline (reference sequence).

The rearrangement joins TRBV3-1 (or the pseudogene TRBV3-2) to TRBJ2-1, with 8 bases matching TRBD2. The CDR3 spans 16 residues. CDR1 and CDR2 (germline): LGHDT, YNNKEL (reference sequence). With 4 bases clipped from V and 7 bases from J, the junction kept 12 bases outside the gene matches. CDR3 bases: TGTGCCAGCAGCCCGACGGGGGGGCTGAGAAGTAATGAGCAGTTCTTC. Its protein product is CASSPTGGLRSNEQFF.

CDR3 bases: TGTGCCAGCAGCTTGGAGAGCTATGGCTACACCTTC. This codes for CASSLESYGYTF. The J gene is TRBJ1-2, the V gene TRBV5-8; D ambiguous. Trimming shortened V by 0 bases and J by 4 bases, and 4 bases separated the two germline ends. Germline CDR1 SGHTS, CDR2 YDEGEE. The CDR3 contains 12 residues. Full variable domain (rest looked up from reference TRBV5-8 and TRBJ1-2): EAGVTQSPTHLIKTRGQQATLRCSPISGHTSVYWYQQALGLGLQFLLWYDEGEERNRGNFPPRFSGRQFPNYSSELNVNALELEDSALYLCASSLESYGYTFGSGTRLTVV.

This chain connects TRBV10-3 to TRBJ1-1; 8 bases are a match to TRBD1. CDR1 and CDR2 from the germline V gene are ENHRY and SYGVKD. Germline trimming cut 6 bases from V and 5 bases from J; bases unmatched to any gene: 8. This CDR3 has 14 amino acids. CDR3 sequence: CAIRPDREGTEAFF. The CDR3 nucleotides are TGTGCCATCAGGCCGGACAGGGAGGGGACTGAAGCTTTCTTT.

This rearrangement joins TRBV3-1 (or the pseudogene TRBV3-2) to TRBJ1-2; D is uncertain. The V and J ends lost 0 bases and 3 bases respectively, with 11 bases between them. Germline loops: CDR1 LGHDT, CDR2 YNNKEL (reference sequence). The CDR3 length is 15 residues. CDR3 region: CASSQDQTGYYGYTF. The CDR3 nucleotides read TGTGCCAGCAGCCAAGATCAAACGGGGTACTATGGCTACACCTTC.

The V call is TRBV27, the J call TRBJ1-2, with a possible D match to TRBD1 (6 bases). CDR3 length: 12 residues. The V end was cut by 6 bases, the J end by 8 bases, with 13 bases between. Germline V lookup: CDR1 MNHEY, CDR2 SMNVEV (reference sequence). CDR3 sequence: CASSPYRAGYTF. The CDR3 DNA sequence: TGTGCCAGCAGCCCATACAGGGCGGGCTACACCTTC.

Remarks on this clone: The sample contains more than one DNA sequence encoding this CDR3. The chain employs TRBV7-9 and TRBJ1-1; unclear D gene. Germline V gene lookup returns CDR1 SEHNR and CDR2 FQNEAQ (reference sequence). The V end was cut by 1 base, the J end by 2 bases, with 8 bases between. There are 14 residues in the CDR3. This chain's CDR3 is CASSLGSVNTEAFF. In DNA form, the CDR3 reads TGTGCCAGCAGCTTAGGTTCGGTAAACACTGAAGCTTTCTTT. Drawing the rest from reference TRBV7-9 and TRBJ1-1, the complete variable domain is DTGVSQNPRHKITKRGQNVTFRCDPISEHNRLYWYRQTLGQGPEFLTYFQNEAQLEKSRLLSDRFSAERPKGSFSTLEIQRTEQGDSAMYLCASSLGSVNTEAFFGQGTRLTVV.

This clone was recorded only once. CDR3 sequence (DNA): TGCGCCAGCAGTGAGAATTTAGCAGGGCTGGAGACCCAGTACTTC. Translating it yields CASSENLAGLETQYF. V and J are TRBV10-1 and TRBJ2-5; D might be TRBD1 (5 bases). The germline V gene encodes CDR1 WNHNN and CDR2 SYGVQD (reference sequence). The length of the CDR3 is 15 residues. V was clipped by 2 bases and J by 5 bases, with 15 bases between them.

This chain uses TRBV7-8 with TRBJ2-3; D remains ambiguous. The V gene lost 4 bases and the J gene lost 2 bases, with 7 bases spanning the gap. The CDR3 is made up of 13 amino acids. CDR1 is SGHVS, CDR2 FQNEAQ, per germline. DNA for the CDR3: TGTGCCAGCAGCTATTCTTACACAGATACGCAGTATTTT. Translation: CASSYSYTDTQYF.

The chain combines TRBV11-2 with TRBJ2-6; maybe TRBD1 (6 bases). This CDR3 has 18 residues. Trimming removed 1 base at V and 0 bases at J, with 13 bases between. CDR1 and CDR2 (germline): SGHAT, FQNNGV. The CDR3 nucleotides are TGTGCCAGCAGCTTAGCCGGAGGACAGATCTCTGGGGCCAACGTCCTGACTTTC. Translated: CASSLAGGQISGANVLTF.

The gene calls are TRBV9 and TRBJ2-3, with 7 bases matching TRBD1. The CDR3 is 14 residues long. Germline CDR1 is SGDLS and CDR2 is YYNGEE. With 4 bases clipped from V and 8 bases from J, the junction kept 10 bases outside the gene matches. CDR3 nucleotide sequence: TGTGCCAGCAGCCCAAGAACAGGGGAAGGTACGCAGTATTTT. This encodes CASSPRTGEGTQYF.

The V and J genes are TRBV7-9 and TRBJ1-6, with D perhaps TRBD1 (6 bases). This CDR3 has 14 amino acids. Trimming pared 2 bases from V and 8 bases from J, leaving 10 bases between. Germline-derived CDR1 and CDR2 are SEHNR and FQNEAQ (reference sequence). The CDR3 coding sequence is TGTGCCAGCAGCTTACAGGGGCTTTATTCACCCCTCCACTTT. This translates into CASSLQGLYSPLHF.

This chain links TRBV19 with TRBJ2-7, with D perhaps TRBD1 (5 bases). The CDR3 has 16 residues. Germline V gene sequence: CDR1 LNHDA, CDR2 SQIVND (reference sequence). Trimming left V 7 bases short and J 7 bases short, with 26 bases between. The CDR3 DNA is TGTGCCAGTACCCGCACCGTGGGAACAGGAAAGGGGGAGCAGTACTTC. This gives the protein CASTRTVGTGKGEQYF. The full variable domain, its missing parts supplied by reference TRBV19 and TRBJ2-7, is DGGITQSPKYLFRKEGQNVTLSCEQNLNHDAMYWYRQDPGQGLRLIYYSQIVNDFQKGDIAEGYSVSREKKESFPLTVTSAQKNPTAFYLCASTRTVGTGKGEQYFGPGTRLTVT.

The V gene is TRBV11-2, the J gene TRBJ1-2; 10 nucleotides match TRBD1. The CDR3 spans 15 residues. Germline V gene lookup returns CDR1 SGHAT and CDR2 FQNNGV. V lost 4 bases and J lost 3; bases outside the gene matches: 5. CDR3 nucleotides: TGTGCCAGCAGCTACCGACAGGGGGCGGACTATGGCTACACCTTC. Translating it yields CASSYRQGADYGYTF.

This clone was seen only a few times. The DNA of the CDR3 is TGTGCCAGCAGCGTAGGGACAGGGGGCCCCAACCAAGAGACCCAGTACTTC. Amino acid sequence: CASSVGTGGPNQETQYF. V and J are TRBV9 and TRBJ2-5, with TRBD1 identical over 11 bases. Germline V gene data show CDR1 as SGDLS and CDR2 as YYNGEE. Unmatched junction bases numbered 4, after V lost 0 bases and J lost 0 bases. CDR3 length: 17 amino acids.

This chain connects TRBV6-1 to TRBJ2-2; 8 bases match TRBD1. V lost 2 bases to trimming and J lost 6 bases; unmatched junction nucleotides: 5. Germline V gene lookup returns CDR1 MNHNS and CDR2 SASEGT. CDR3 size: 15 residues. CDR3 in amino acids: CASSEQGAGAGELFF. Here the CDR3 DNA reads TGTGCCAGCAGTGAACAGGGGGCAGGGGCCGGGGAGCTGTTTTTT.

The chain combines TRBV15 with TRBJ1-1, with 10 bases fitting TRBD1. The CDR3 covers 15 residues. CDR1 and CDR2 (germline): LNHNV, YYDKDF (reference sequence). V shed 3 bases and J 1 base; nucleotides not matched to a gene: 2. CDR3 nucleotide sequence: TGTGCCACCAGCAGGGGACAGGGGCCGAACACTGAAGCTTTCTTT. It specifies CATSRGQGPNTEAFF.

The rearrangement uses TRBV4-3 and TRBJ2-7; the D gene is possibly TRBD1 (5 bases). Germline CDR1 reads LGHNA; CDR2 reads YSLEER. The ends were cut back, 1 base at V and 2 bases at J, with 15 bases in the middle. The CDR3 spans 16 residues. CDR3 in amino acids: CASSQGSPGSTYEQYF. In nucleotides, the CDR3 is TGCGCCAGCAGCCAAGGTTCCCCAGGGTCCACCTACGAGCAGTACTTC.

This sequence joins TRBV24-1 and TRBJ2-5, with 7 nucleotides matching TRBD2. Germline V gene sequence: CDR1 KGHDR, CDR2 SFDVKD. The CDR3 consists of 14 residues. After removal of 9 bases from V and 4 bases from J, the junction contained 10 bases not matched to a gene. The CDR3 region has the DNA TGTGCCACCGCCCCCAGCGGGGCGGGAGAGACCCAGTACTTC. Residues: CATAPSGAGETQYF.

This clone is a singleton in its sample. The chain couples TRBV28 to TRBJ2-7; the match to TRBD1 covers 9 bases. Germline values: CDR1 MDHEN, CDR2 SYDVKM. CDR3 size: 15 residues. The ends lost 3 bases at V and 3 bases at J; junction bases unmatched: 6. The CDR3 region is CASSLRTGARYEQYF. The CDR3 DNA reads TGTGCCAGCAGTTTGAGGACAGGGGCCCGCTACGAGCAGTACTTC.

This clone was found once. The CDR3 sequence: CASSPREGAGEQYF. The CDR3 DNA reads TGCGCCAGCAGCCCCCGGGAGGGGGCTGGTGAGCAGTACTTC. The chain has TRBV5-1 and TRBJ2-7, with D tentatively TRBD2 (8 bases). The CDR3 contains 14 residues. V lost 4 bases to trimming and J lost 7 bases, with 18 bases between them. CDR1 is SGHRS, CDR2 YFSETQ, per germline.

This sequence joins TRBV7-9 and TRBJ1-1; D is perhaps TRBD1 (5 bases). Germline assignment: CDR1 SEHNR and CDR2 FQNEAQ (reference sequence). CDR3 length: 13 amino acids. V lost 6 bases and J lost 1, with 9 bases in between. The CDR3 DNA is TGTGCCAGCAGTTACACAGGGAACACTGAAGCTTTCTTT. Its translation is CASSYTGNTEAFF.

V and J are TRBV6-1 and TRBJ1-1, with TRBD1 matching over 8 bases. V lost 0 bases to trimming and J lost 3 bases; unmatched junction nucleotides: 0. Germline lookup yields CDR1 MNHNS and CDR2 SASEGT. The CDR3 totals 14 residues. CDR3 bases: TGTGCCAGCAGTGAAGCGACAGGGGACACTGAAGCTTTCTTT. This gives the protein CASSEATGDTEAFF.

The chain joins TRBV7-8 to TRBJ1-6, with D hard to call. V was shortened by 5 bases and J by 7 bases, with 6 bases between the two germline ends. The CDR3 spans 12 residues. The germline V gene encodes CDR1 SGHVS and CDR2 FQNEAQ. Written as DNA, the CDR3 is TGTGCCAGCAGCCTACAGAATTCACCCCTCCACTTT. Its protein product is CASSLQNSPLHF.